One and the same sample provided the 11 T cell receptor beta chains below, sequenced in a study of radiotherapy plus CTLA-4 blockade in lung cancer. The protocol was immunoSEQ multiplex PCR, while the TCRdb copy is restricted to in-frame clones and leaves out a portion. The sample includes approximately 69,000 clones, roughly 78% of them seen just once. Sequencing was performed on peripheral blood, taken from a patient treated with radiotherapy plus ipilimumab. The receptors derive from a human donor with non-small cell lung cancer who had a complete response to radiotherapy plus ipilimumab.

The V call is TRBV6-5, the J call TRBJ2-7; D gene ambiguous. Between the trimmed V and J ends, which lost 3 bases and 3 bases, there was a span of 15 bases. Germline V lookup: CDR1 MNHEY, CDR2 SVGAGI. This CDR3 comprises 15 residues. CDR3 sequence: CASSYSSQRIYEQYF. CDR3 nucleotides: TGTGCCAGCAGTTATTCTTCCCAGAGGATCTACGAGCAGTACTTC.

This rearrangement joins TRBV7-9 to TRBJ2-1; D is possibly TRBD2 (5 bases). Trimming removed 8 bases at V and 8 bases at J, with 19 bases between. Germline CDR1 is SEHNR and CDR2 is FQNEAQ (reference sequence). The CDR3 covers 14 residues. CDR3 region: CASGITVASDEQFF. The CDR3 coding sequence is TGTGCCAGCGGAATTACGGTAGCGTCGGATGAGCAGTTCTTC.

The rearrangement joins TRBV7-6 to TRBJ2-5; unclear D gene. The CDR3 has 12 residues. Germline assignment: CDR1 SGHVS and CDR2 FNYEAQ. V dropped 2 bases and J dropped 13 bases, with 14 bases sitting between them. As DNA, the CDR3 is TGTGCCAGCAGCTTAACCGCCTACGATAGGTACTTC. Translated, it gives CASSLTAYDRYF.

This clone was observed a few times. The J gene is TRBJ2-7, the V gene TRBV7-6; D not resolved. This CDR3 has 14 residues. V was clipped by 1 base and J by 4 bases, with 11 bases between them. CDR1 is SGHVS, CDR2 FNYEAQ, per germline. CDR3: CASSLEAHGYEQYF. CDR3 sequence (DNA): TGTGCCAGCAGCTTAGAGGCCCATGGTTACGAGCAGTACTTC.

DNA of the CDR3: TGTGCCAGCAGCCTCAAGGGGGTGGGGGGCTCTCATTCACCCCTCCACTTT. This gives the protein CASSLKGVGGSHSPLHF. The J gene is TRBJ1-6, the V gene TRBV27; D possibly corresponds to TRBD1 (6 bases). Germline lookup yields CDR1 MNHEY and CDR2 SMNVEV (reference sequence). Trimming removed 6 bases from V and 8 bases from J, with 23 bases in between. The CDR3 spans 17 residues.

V usage is TRBV14 and J usage is TRBJ2-7; 12 nucleotides line up with TRBD1. From germline, CDR1 is SGHDN and CDR2 FVKESK. V lost 4 bases to trimming and J lost 5 bases; unmatched junction nucleotides: 12. This CDR3 has 17 amino acids. CDR3 in DNA: TGTGCCAGCAGCCCCATCCCATCGGGACAGGGGGCGAACGAGCAGTACTTC. It specifies CASSPIPSGQGANEQYF.

Comment on this clone: The same CDR3 is also encoded by other DNA sequences in this sample. This chain joins TRBV5-1 and TRBJ1-3; D ambiguous. The germline CDR1 and CDR2 sequences are SGHRS and YFSETQ. The CDR3 sequence is 16 residues long. Trimming took off 0 bases at V and 0 bases at J, with 10 bases between the two ends. The DNA for the CDR3 is TGCGCCAGCAGCTTGGTGTCCGGAAGCTCTGGAAACACCATATATTTT. Translated: CASSLVSGSSGNTIYF.

V and J are TRBV6-5 and TRBJ2-1; 8 bases match TRBD1. The CDR3 contains 15 residues. Trimming cost V 6 bases and J 0 bases; bases outside gene matches: 4. Per the germline V gene, CDR1 is MNHEY and CDR2 is SVGAGI. CDR3 nucleotide sequence: TGTGCCAGCAGACCCACAGGGGGCTCCTACAATGAGCAGTTCTTC. Translated, it gives CASRPTGGSYNEQFF.

This clone has only a few counts. The V call is TRBV30, the J call TRBJ1-2; D unclear. This CDR3 contains 13 residues. Germline CDR1 and CDR2: GTSNPN and SVGIG (reference sequence). Trimming cost V 4 bases and J 4 bases, with 13 bases left between them. The CDR3 region has the DNA TGTGCCTGGACTTCGGGTACCGGCTATGGCTACACCTTC. Translated: CAWTSGTGYGYTF.

The chain uses TRBV6-5 and TRBJ1-5, with 7 bases that match TRBD1. The CDR3 is 12 amino acids. Losses at the gene ends were 7 bases for V and 8 bases for J; bases not matched to a gene: 5. Germline loops: CDR1 MNHEY, CDR2 SVGAGI. CDR3 region: CASIPGGEPQHF. CDR3 DNA: TGTGCCAGCATCCCAGGGGGTGAGCCCCAGCATTTT.

The chain couples TRBV11-2 to TRBJ2-5; D gene unclear. CDR1 is SGHAT and CDR2 is FQNNGV in the germline V gene. Deletions cut 1 base from V and 2 bases from J, with 8 bases between. The CDR3 consists of 14 residues. The CDR3 region has the DNA TGTGCCAGCAGCTTAGGGGTGGGTCAAGAGACCCAGTACTTC. Translation: CASSLGVGQETQYF.